This T cell receptor beta chain derives from a study of T cells in Graves' hyperthyroidism and ophthalmopathy. Amplified TCR beta CDR3 regions came from RNA transcripts. The HTBI primer set was used in a first-round RT-PCR of the TCR CDR3. TCRdb re-derived calls from the multiplex PCR reads in MiXCR, one entry per CDR3 protein. The sample has approximately 610,000 distinct CDR3 sequences, about 15% seen once. Clinical Activity Scores of at least 3, NOSPECS grades of at least 4 and durations under 3 months characterized ophthalmopathy patients. Patients were excluded for uncontrolled infection, other autoimmune disease, pregnancy or lactation. The trim removed 5 bases at V and 8 bases at J, leaving 10 bases unmatched. The CDR3 length is 15 residues. Looked up from germline, CDR1 is SGHTA and CDR2 is FQGNSA.

The specimen was blood. The chain joins TRBV7-2 to TRBJ1-5, with 9 bases that match TRBD1. The sequence was collected from a woman aged 40 to 55 with Graves' ophthalmopathy. The CDR3 spells CASSPPGTGIKPQHF. DNA of the CDR3: TGTGCCAGCAGCCCCCCCGGGACAGGGATCAAGCCCCAGCATTTT.